This T cell receptor (beta chain) was profiled in a study of T-cell memory formation after mild COVID-19. TCRdb used MiXCR to reprocess the 5' RACE reads, holding one entry per CDR3 protein. This table has about 130,000 distinct CDR3 sequences, approximately 5.9% appearing once. The CDR3 runs to 19 residues. Germline values: CDR1 MGHRA, CDR2 YSYEKL. Trimming took 4 bases from V and 1 from J; bases not matched to a gene: 12. The J gene is TRBJ2-2, the V gene TRBV4-1; TRBD2 agrees at 10 bases. The sample consisted of PBMCs or a T cell subset sorted from them (not recorded which). The clonotype was recovered from an adult woman who had mild COVID-19 (a few samples of this study predate the infection). Cell type and time point are not known. In DNA form, the CDR3 reads TGCGCCAGCAGCCTCATTACTAGCGGGGCCCTCTTGAACACCGGGGAGCTGTTTTTT. Translation: CASSLITSGALLNTGELFF.